Below are 15 T cell receptor beta chains sequenced from a single sample in a study of regulatory T cells in long-lasting Graves disease. Time point specified: persistent/refractory GD, antithyroid drugs over 5 years with positive TRAb. PBMCs provided the RNA from which the TCR library was made. Libraries of TCR beta came from iRepertoire HTBI primers plus Arm-PCR of CDR3 regions. TCRdb itself ran the multiplex PCR reads through MiXCR, one entry per CDR3 protein. Found here are over 650,000 distinct CDR3 sequences, around 30% of them singletons; the top ten hold about 42%. The material was peripheral blood mononuclear cells (PBMCs), obtained when the disease was refractory, from a patient treated with antithyroid drugs. The source of these receptors is a female donor with Graves disease.

This clonotype was picked up one time. The J gene is TRBJ2-5, the V gene TRBV20-1; 10 positions match TRBD2. The V segment lost 0 bases and the J segment 6 bases; nucleotides outside the gene matches: 7. The CDR3 consists of 15 residues. Germline V gives CDR1 DFQATT, CDR2 SNEGSKA (reference sequence). Here the CDR3 reads CSAREPRTSGKTQYF. The CDR3 DNA sequence: TGCAGTGCTAGAGAACCCCGGACTAGCGGAAAGACCCAGTACTTC.

The chain carries TRBV2 and TRBJ2-1; a possible D gene is TRBD1 (6 bases). Germline CDR1 reads SNHLY; CDR2 reads FYNNEI. This CDR3 is 11 amino acids long. With 4 bases removed from V and 11 bases from J, the gap between germline ends came to 9 bases. This CDR3 reads CASSVGGQQFF. Here the CDR3 DNA reads TGTGCCAGCAGTGTTGGGGGCCAGCAGTTCTTC.

This clonotype was observed a few times. V usage is TRBV3-1 and J usage is TRBJ1-4, with 8 nucleotides matching TRBD1. Per the germline V gene, CDR1 is LGHDT and CDR2 is YNNKEL (reference sequence). V dropped 1 base and J dropped 11; count of bases not matched to a gene: 9. The CDR3 contains 15 residues. CDR3 DNA sequence: TGTGCCAGCAGCCAAGTGGGGCAGGGGGCGAAGAAACTGTTTTTT. Translated, it gives CASSQVGQGAKKLFF.

This clonotype occurred a few times. The V and J genes are TRBV19 and TRBJ2-6, with 8 bases aligning to TRBD1. Germline trimming cut 7 bases from V and 4 bases from J; bases unmatched to any gene: 9. The CDR3 spans 16 residues. Germline CDR1 reads LNHDA; CDR2 reads SQIVND (reference sequence). For the CDR3, the DNA is TGTGCCAGTACCCAGCGGACAGGGTCCGGGGCCAACGTCCTGACTTTC. Protein sequence: CASTQRTGSGANVLTF.

This clonotype was seen many times. This CDR3 is CACSTGTANYGYTF. CDR3 nucleotide sequence: TGTGCCTGTAGTACCGGGACAGCTAACTATGGCTACACCTTC. The chain couples TRBV30 to TRBJ1-2; 7 bases are shared with TRBD1. This CDR3 contains 14 residues. Germline V gene sequence: CDR1 GTSNPN, CDR2 SVGIG (reference sequence). With 6 bases clipped from V and 0 bases from J, the junction kept 7 bases outside the gene matches.

This clonotype has just a few counts. The chain employs TRBV7-9 and TRBJ2-7, with 7 bases fitting TRBD1. V dropped 5 bases and J dropped 5; count of bases not matched to a gene: 12. Looked up from germline, CDR1 is SEHNR and CDR2 is FQNEAQ (reference sequence). The CDR3 consists of 15 residues. CDR3 sequence (DNA): TGTGCCAGCAGCCAAAGAGGGGGCGCAGAGAACGAGCAGTACTTC. It specifies CASSQRGGAENEQYF.

This clonotype showed up just a few times. The chain links TRBV27 to TRBJ2-7; D gene uncertain. With 6 bases removed from V and 2 bases from J, the gap between germline ends came to 14 bases. The germline V gene has CDR1 MNHEY and CDR2 SMNVEV (reference sequence). The CDR3 loop spans 14 amino acids. Written as DNA, the CDR3 is TGTGCCAGCAGCGAGCACAGTTATCCCTACGAGCAGTACTTC. Amino acid sequence: CASSEHSYPYEQYF.

To note about this clonotype: Relative to the germline gene, one junction end is altered; a read error may explain this. The chain joins TRBV15 to TRBJ2-5, with TRBD2 matching over 12 bases. The CDR3 runs 18 residues. Germline V lookup: CDR1 LNHNV, CDR2 YYDKDF (reference sequence). The CDR3 nucleotides are TGTGCCACCAGCAGAGATCTAGCGGGAGGGAGGGCCCAAGAGACCCAGTGCTTC. Translation gives CATSRDLAGGRAQETQCF.

This clonotype was seen many times. The gene calls are TRBV6-4 and TRBJ2-2; no clear D gene. V shed 3 bases and J shed 0 bases, with 8 bases lying between them. CDR1 and CDR2 (germline): MRHNA, SNTAGT. The CDR3 extends over 15 amino acids. The CDR3 reads CASSEGPTNTGELFF. The CDR3 nucleotides are TGTGCCAGCAGTGAAGGGCCGACGAACACCGGGGAGCTGTTTTTT.

This clonotype has only a few counts. The CDR3 reads CASSLSFGTSGSYEQYF. The CDR3 DNA is TGTGCCAGCAGTTTGAGTTTCGGGACTAGCGGGAGCTACGAGCAGTACTTC. The chain uses TRBV6-2 or TRBV6-3 and TRBJ2-7; 14 bases line up with TRBD2. CDR3 length: 17 amino acids. Germline lookup yields CDR1 MNHEY and CDR2 SVGEGT. Trimming took 4 bases from V and 3 from J; bases not matched to a gene: 8.

This clonotype is a singleton in its sample. The chain couples TRBV20-1 to TRBJ1-2; no clear D. The CDR3 has 17 residues. Germline V gives CDR1 DFQATT, CDR2 SNEGSKA (reference sequence). Trimming stripped 1 base from V and 1 base from J, with 19 bases between. The CDR3 sequence: CSARVDVPGRLNYGYTF. CDR3 nucleotide sequence: TGCAGTGCTAGAGTTGATGTCCCGGGCAGACTTAACTATGGCTACACCTTC.

This clonotype showed up just a few times. The chain carries TRBV27 and TRBJ1-4, with a weak D call TRBD1 (5 bases). This CDR3 contains 17 residues. Germline V gives CDR1 MNHEY, CDR2 SMNVEV (reference sequence). V was trimmed by 3 bases and J by 8 bases, leaving 22 bases between them. CDR3 sequence reads: CASSLKASRGPTEKLFF. In DNA, the CDR3 is TGTGCCAGCAGTTTGAAGGCATCCCGGGGACCGACGGAAAAACTGTTTTTT. Based on the CDR3 plus reference TRBV27 and TRBJ1-4, the full variable domain is EAQVTQNPRYLITVTGKKLTVTCSQNMNHEYMSWYRQDPGLGLRQIYYSMNVEVTDKGDVPEGYKVSRKEKRNFPLILESPSPNQTSLYFCASSLKASRGPTEKLFFGSGTQLSVL.

The table lists this clonotype with a few counts. This chain joins TRBV2 and TRBJ2-3, with unresolved D. The germline gives CDR1 SNHLY, CDR2 FYNNEI. This CDR3 spans 14 amino acids. Trimming pared 2 bases from V and 0 bases from J, leaving 6 bases between. CDR3 bases: TGTGCCAGCAGTGAAATGACTAGCACAGATACGCAGTATTTT. This translates into CASSEMTSTDTQYF.

CDR3 sequence reads: CASSDFRRTGAGYTF. For the CDR3, the DNA is TGCGCCAGCAGCGACTTCAGGCGGACCGGGGCTGGCTACACCTTC. The gene calls are TRBV5-1 and TRBJ1-2, with D possibly matching TRBD1 (5 bases). The germline V gene encodes CDR1 SGHRS and CDR2 YFSETQ. The V end lost 4 bases, the J end lost 7 bases, and 20 bases lay between the germline ends. The CDR3 loop spans 15 amino acids.

This clonotype has ten or more counts. The chain has TRBV2 and TRBJ1-1, with D hard to call. The CDR3 runs 12 residues. The germline gives CDR1 SNHLY, CDR2 FYNNEI. Trimming stripped 9 bases from V and 0 bases from J, with 8 bases between. The CDR3 DNA sequence: TGTGCCAGGCAGACGATGAACACTGAAGCTTTCTTT. This gives the protein CARQTMNTEAFF.